The 27 T cell receptor beta chains presented below share a single source sample, sequenced in a study of cytomegalovirus exposure and HLA in healthy donors. The study ran its PCR with 60 Vbeta and 13 Jbeta primers. Data came from immunoSEQ multiplex PCR; TCRdb stores just in-frame clones and leaves some out. The data contain some 110,000 clones, 69% of them singletons. Sequenced material: PBMCs. These receptors were obtained from a young man in good health and CMV-seronegative.

The genes are TRBV4-1 and TRBJ1-1, with D possibly TRBD1 on 5 matching bases. Trimming took off 0 bases at V and 9 bases at J, with 17 bases between the two ends. This CDR3 has 15 residues. The V gene's germline CDR1 is MGHRA and CDR2 YSYEKL. CDR3 region: CASSQEGFRGAKAFF. The CDR3 nucleotides read TGCGCCAGCAGCCAAGAAGGTTTTAGGGGCGCGAAAGCTTTCTTT.

The rearrangement uses TRBV5-8 and TRBJ1-2; 10 bases match TRBD1. The trim removed 1 base at V and 7 bases at J, leaving 13 bases unmatched. Germline assignment: CDR1 SGHTS and CDR2 YDEGEE. The CDR3 spans 17 residues. The CDR3 sequence is CASSLYLRQGAVGGYTF. Here the CDR3 DNA reads TGTGCCAGCAGCTTGTACCTCAGACAGGGGGCCGTAGGTGGCTACACCTTC.

V usage is TRBV7-2 and J usage is TRBJ2-3; 7 bases fit TRBD1. The CDR3 runs to 18 residues. CDR1 is SGHTA and CDR2 is FQGNSA in the germline V gene. With 6 bases clipped from V and 5 bases from J, the junction kept 20 bases outside the gene matches. The CDR3 spells CASSPSHQIGRGLDTQYF. In DNA form, the CDR3 reads TGTGCCAGCAGTCCTAGCCACCAGATTGGAAGGGGGCTAGATACGCAGTATTTT.

The chain has TRBV5-1 and TRBJ1-4; D uncertain. Germline CDR1 and CDR2: SGHRS and YFSETQ. The CDR3 loop spans 12 amino acids. Trimming pared 0 bases from V and 6 bases from J, leaving 3 bases between. In nucleotides, the CDR3 is TGCGCCAGCAGCTTGGGAGATGAAAAACTGTTTTTT. Its translation is CASSLGDEKLFF. The entire variable domain, with the rest obtained from reference TRBV5-1 and TRBJ1-4, is as follows: KAGVTQTPRYLIKTRGQQVTLSCSPISGHRSVSWYQQTPGQGLQFLFEYFSETQRNKGNFPGRFSGRQFSNSRSEMNVSTLELGDSALYLCASSLGDEKLFFGSGTQLSVL.

This clone has only one observation. This sequence joins TRBV10-3 and TRBJ2-3, with TRBD1 identical over 8 bases. J lost 3 bases, V lost 2 bases, and 4 bases had no gene match. This CDR3 is 15 amino acids long. The germline V gene has CDR1 ENHRY and CDR2 SYGVKD. The CDR3 bases are TGTGCCATCAGTGAGAGACAGGGGATAACAGATACGCAGTATTTT. It translates to CAISERQGITDTQYF.

The rearrangement joins TRBV30 to TRBJ2-7, with D perhaps TRBD1 (6 bases). This CDR3 contains 12 residues. With 3 bases removed from V and 1 base from J, the gap between germline ends came to 7 bases. In germline, CDR1 is GTSNPN, CDR2 SVGIG (reference sequence). CDR3 amino acids: CAWRDRSYEQYF. The CDR3 DNA is TGTGCCTGGAGGGACAGATCCTACGAGCAGTACTTC.

The genes are TRBV5-1 and TRBJ1-1; a possible D gene is TRBD1 (5 bases). V gave up 6 bases and J gave up 1 base, with 19 bases separating them. CDR1 is SGHRS, CDR2 YFSETQ, per germline. The CDR3 contains 16 residues. The CDR3 DNA is TGCGCCAGCACTACCTACGCTAGGGGCGGGAACACTGAAGCTTTCTTT. Translating gives CASTTYARGGNTEAFF.

The V and J genes are TRBV5-4 and TRBJ2-2, with 11 bases aligning to TRBD1. Germline assignment: CDR1 SGHNT and CDR2 YYREEE (reference sequence). After removal of 4 bases from V and 4 bases from J, the junction contained 9 bases not matched to a gene. The CDR3 extends over 17 amino acids. The CDR3 DNA is TGTGCCAGCAGCAAGGGGGTCGGGACAGGGGGCACCGGGGAGCTGTTTTTT. Its translation is CASSKGVGTGGTGELFF. Supplemented by reference TRBV5-4 and TRBJ2-2, the full variable domain reads ETGVTQSPTHLIKTRGQQVTLRCSSQSGHNTVSWYQQALGQGPQFIFQYYREEENGRGNFPPRFSGLQFPNYSSELNVNALELDDSALYLCASSKGVGTGGTGELFFGEGSRLTVL.

The rearrangement links TRBV7-8 to TRBJ1-5; D remains unclear. The CDR3 spans 15 residues. V was pared by 5 bases and J by 4 bases, with 15 bases between. CDR1 SGHVS and CDR2 FQNEAQ come from the germline V gene. This chain's CDR3 is CASSRGPLANQPQHF. CDR3 nucleotides: TGTGCCAGCAGCCGCGGCCCTCTAGCAAATCAGCCCCAGCATTTT.

This chain joins TRBV15 and TRBJ2-1, with TRBD2 as a possible D gene (7 bases). The germline gives CDR1 LNHNV, CDR2 YYDKDF (reference sequence). This CDR3 has 17 residues. The V end was cut by 0 bases, the J end by 6 bases, with 18 bases between. The CDR3 DNA follows: TGTGCCACCAGCAGAGATCGGGGGGCGGGAACCGGCAATGAGCAGTTCTTC. The encoded protein is CATSRDRGAGTGNEQFF.

The genes are TRBV7-9 and TRBJ2-3, with D perhaps matching TRBD2 (5 bases). The CDR3 sequence is 10 residues long. CDR1 is SEHNR and CDR2 is FQNEAQ in the germline V gene (reference sequence). Trimming took 10 bases from V and 7 from J, leaving 9 bases between them. The CDR3 DNA sequence: TGTGCCACCCGGGGAAATACGCAGTATTTT. Encoded protein: CATRGNTQYF.

The rearrangement joins TRBV5-4 to TRBJ2-3; TRBD2 matches at 9 bases. V dropped 6 bases and J dropped 2; count of bases not matched to a gene: 4. The CDR3 contains 14 residues. CDR1 and CDR2 (germline): SGHNT, YYREEE (reference sequence). CDR3 sequence: CASTTSGSTDTQYF. The CDR3 DNA reads as TGTGCCAGCACCACTAGCGGGTCCACAGATACGCAGTATTTT.

This chain uses TRBV27 with TRBJ2-3, with 10 bases fitting TRBD1. Unmatched junction bases numbered 13, after V lost 5 bases and J lost 2 bases. CDR1 MNHEY and CDR2 SMNVEV come from the germline V gene (reference sequence). This CDR3 is 18 amino acids long. The CDR3, as DNA: TGTGCCAGCAGTCGGAGACCCGGGACAGGGGTAAACACAGATACGCAGTATTTT. Residues: CASSRRPGTGVNTDTQYF.

The chain recombines TRBV19 with TRBJ1-1; maybe TRBD1 (6 bases). V was trimmed by 8 bases and J by 0 bases, leaving 16 bases between them. The CDR3 is 15 residues long. CDR1 and CDR2 (germline): LNHDA, SQIVND (reference sequence). In DNA form, the CDR3 reads TGTGCCAGTGGGAAAGGGGGAATCATGAACACTGAAGCTTTCTTT. It yields the protein CASGKGGIMNTEAFF. The whole variable domain, remainder taken from reference TRBV19 and TRBJ1-1, is DGGITQSPKYLFRKEGQNVTLSCEQNLNHDAMYWYRQDPGQGLRLIYYSQIVNDFQKGDIAEGYSVSREKKESFPLTVTSAQKNPTAFYLCASGKGGIMNTEAFFGQGTRLTVV.

The chain is built from TRBV7-6 and TRBJ1-1; TRBD1 is a possible D gene (6 bases). The length of the CDR3 is 18 residues. CDR1 is SGHVS and CDR2 is FNYEAQ in the germline V gene. Trimming stripped 8 bases from V and 10 bases from J, with 35 bases between. The chain's CDR3 is CASGQGPMTIHEQGAAFF. CDR3 nucleotide sequence: TGTGCCAGCGGCCAGGGACCGATGACCATCCACGAACAGGGCGCAGCTTTCTTT.

This rearrangement joins TRBV5-4 to TRBJ1-5; D is unclear. CDR1 and CDR2 from the germline V gene are SGHNT and YYREEE (reference sequence). This CDR3 is 12 amino acids long. Between the trimmed V and J ends, which lost 2 bases and 5 bases, there was a span of 5 bases. CDR3 nucleotides: TGTGCCAGCAGCTTAGGAGATCAGCCCCAGCATTTT. It specifies CASSLGDQPQHF.

The chain is built from TRBV5-4 and TRBJ2-7; D perhaps matches TRBD1 (6 bases). Germline CDR1 is SGHNT and CDR2 is YYREEE (reference sequence). The CDR3 is 13 residues long. Trimming shortened V by 5 bases and J by 7 bases, and 16 bases separated the two germline ends. The CDR3 DNA sequence: TGTGCCAGCAGATCCTCAGGGGTTGAAGAGCAGTACTTC. Its translation is CASRSSGVEEQYF.

V and J are TRBV19 and TRBJ2-1, with 10 bases identical to TRBD2. The V gene end was trimmed by 7 bases and the J gene end by 6 bases; junction bases not matched to a gene: 9. This CDR3 contains 15 residues. CDR1 is LNHDA, CDR2 SQIVND, per germline (reference sequence). CDR3 protein: CASKSGSGRANEQFF. The CDR3 nucleotides are TGTGCCAGTAAGTCGGGGAGCGGGAGGGCCAATGAGCAGTTCTTC.

The chain couples TRBV14 to TRBJ2-7; 7 bases map to TRBD2. The CDR3 length is 14 residues. The trim removed 5 bases at V and 6 bases at J, leaving 10 bases unmatched. CDR1 and CDR2 from the germline V gene are SGHDN and FVKESK. The CDR3 loop is CASSYQSGGGEQYF. In DNA, the CDR3 is TGTGCCAGCAGCTATCAATCGGGAGGAGGCGAGCAGTACTTC.

This clone occurred a few times. The genes are TRBV6-6 and TRBJ2-7; 11 positions agree with TRBD2. J gave up 5 bases and V 2 bases, and 5 bases lay outside the gene matches. The CDR3 contains 15 residues. CDR1 MNHNY and CDR2 SVGAGI come from the germline V gene (reference sequence). DNA for the CDR3: TGTGCCAGCAGTTACACTAGCGGGAGTTCACACGAGCAGTACTTC. Translated, it gives CASSYTSGSSHEQYF.

V is TRBV30 and J is TRBJ1-2, with D perhaps matching TRBD1 (5 bases). V dropped 4 bases and J dropped 7 bases, with 13 bases sitting between them. CDR3 length equals 12 residues. Germline assignment: CDR1 GTSNPN and CDR2 SVGIG (reference sequence). CDR3 loop: CAWNQGISGYTF. CDR3 nucleotides: TGTGCCTGGAACCAGGGAATCTCTGGCTACACCTTC.

This chain connects TRBV5-4 to TRBJ2-7; D is perhaps TRBD1 (6 bases). Trimming pared 0 bases from V and 6 bases from J, leaving 22 bases between. Germline CDR1 reads SGHNT; CDR2 reads YYREEE (reference sequence). CDR3 length: 17 residues. The CDR3 here is CASSLGRDTTRLSEQYF. The CDR3 DNA is TGTGCCAGCAGCTTGGGCCGGGACACCACCCGGCTCTCCGAGCAGTACTTC. Filled out from reference TRBV5-4 and TRBJ2-7, the complete variable domain reads ETGVTQSPTHLIKTRGQQVTLRCSSQSGHNTVSWYQQALGQGPQFIFQYYREEENGRGNFPPRFSGLQFPNYSSELNVNALELDDSALYLCASSLGRDTTRLSEQYFGPGTRLTVT.

V usage is TRBV5-6 and J usage is TRBJ1-5; 10 bases are shared with TRBD1. Germline V gene lookup returns CDR1 SGHDT and CDR2 YYEEEE. J lost 5 bases, V lost 4 bases, and 9 bases had no gene match. The length of the CDR3 is 16 residues. CDR3 loop: CASSVRDRGMDQPQHF. As DNA, the CDR3 is TGTGCCAGCAGCGTACGGGACAGGGGTATGGATCAGCCCCAGCATTTT.

The chain couples TRBV2 to TRBJ1-1; 10 nucleotides agree with TRBD1. The CDR3 is 13 residues long. Trimming removed 6 bases from V and 7 bases from J; junction bases left unmatched: 5. CDR1 is SNHLY and CDR2 is FYNNEI in the germline V gene. The DNA for the CDR3 is TGTGCCAGCAGCGCTGACAGGGGGCGTGAAGCTTTCTTT. Encoded protein: CASSADRGREAFF. Filled out from reference TRBV2 and TRBJ1-1, the complete variable domain reads EPEVTQTPSHQVTQMGQEVILRCVPISNHLYFYWYRQILGQKVEFLVSFYNNEISEKSEIFDDQFSVERPDGSNFTLKIRSTKLEDSAMYFCASSADRGREAFFGQGTRLTVV.

V is TRBV14 and J is TRBJ1-2; D is unresolved. The CDR3 runs 15 residues. CDR1 SGHDN and CDR2 FVKESK come from the germline V gene. Trimming left V 2 bases short and J 2 bases short, with 12 bases between. The CDR3 DNA reads as TGTGCCAGCAGCCAATCTAACCTCCTAAACTATGGCTACACCTTC. This gives the protein CASSQSNLLNYGYTF.

This clone has only a few counts. The chain has TRBV5-4 and TRBJ1-5; TRBD1 might be the D (6 bases). The germline gives CDR1 SGHNT, CDR2 YYREEE (reference sequence). V lost 0 bases, J lost 0 bases, and 10 bases lay in between. CDR3 size: 16 residues. The CDR3 sequence is CASSLGGPDSNQPQHF. CDR3 sequence (DNA): TGTGCCAGCAGCTTGGGGGGGCCAGATAGCAATCAGCCCCAGCATTTT.

The J gene is TRBJ1-1, the V gene TRBV6-5; 7 positions match TRBD1. Germline values: CDR1 MNHEY, CDR2 SVGAGI. The CDR3 runs to 13 residues. V shed 6 bases and J 4 bases; nucleotides not matched to a gene: 5. The CDR3 loop is CASSPTGITEAFF. The DNA of the CDR3 is TGTGCCAGCAGCCCGACAGGGATCACTGAAGCTTTCTTT.